A selection of T cell receptor beta chains follows, all from one sample in a study of cytomegalovirus exposure and HLA in healthy donors. Assay used: immunoSEQ multiplex PCR; TCRdb lists only in-frame clones, some missing. The table records more than 140,000 clones, around 80% of them present only once. The sample comprised PBMCs. These receptors were collected from a man aged 30-40 years in good health and CMV-seropositive. Each CDR3 is given with its conserved first and last residue. Each record gives: J gene, V gene, clone size, CDR3 protein. Expanded clones get a size class; other rows say once, few or many, or leave the size out.

TRBJ1-1 TRBV4-3 - CASSQAQFQGAEAFF
TRBJ1-4 TRBV7-2 - CASSYQGLSEKLFF
TRBJ1-2 TRBV6-6 - CASSTKADSPHGYTF
TRBJ2-6 TRBV5-1 - CASLRGDGANGLTF
TRBJ2-1 TRBV4-2 - CASSQDETGGIYNEQFF
TRBJ1-1 TRBV7-6 - CASSSSGQGAKTEAFF
TRBJ1-2 TRBV5-8 - CASSLLTNYGYTF
TRBJ2-4 TRBV5-1 - CASSWGGENIQYF
TRBJ1-4 TRBV19 - CASSSGGHNIHF
TRBJ2-7 TRBV28 - CASSSTGLAGEEQYF
TRBJ2-7 TRBV7-6 - CASSLRLAVLPYEQYF
TRBJ2-3 TRBV9 - CASSVGFYLRTDTQYF
TRBJ1-3 TRBV5-6 - CASSLGGAGNTIYF
TRBJ2-7 TRBV19 once CASSIVRGDEQYF
TRBJ1-1 TRBV7-9 - CASSMGQLNTEAFF
TRBJ2-5 TRBV10-1 - CASSESPGLAGAVEETQYF
TRBJ2-5 TRBV7-6 - CASSLEGAATQYF
- TRBV7-9 - CASSLERTGVSYEQYF
TRBJ1-6 TRBV11-2 few CASSLWTVQRSPLHF
TRBJ2-5 TRBV6-6 - CASSPTGHDEYF
TRBJ1-6 TRBV10-3 - CAISEGTGHNSPLHF
TRBJ1-6 TRBV5-4 - CASSLNREANSPLHF
TRBJ1-2 TRBV9 - CASSVADYPEVYGYTF
TRBJ1-1 TRBV7-9 - CSSSRDTEAFF
TRBJ2-7 TRBV5-6 - CASSHRVLYEQYF
TRBJ2-7 TRBV2 - CASRSPGQGAPRNYEQYF
TRBJ1-4 TRBV28 once CASSVAGTANEKLFF
TRBJ1-5 TRBV28 - CASRRGGKPQHF
TRBJ2-3 TRBV7-9 - CASSLALGLAVTDTQYF
TRBJ1-3 TRBV6-6 - CATSYGGGNTIYF
TRBJ2-1 TRBV5-1 - CASSLEQSSYNEQFF
TRBJ2-5 TRBV4-2 - CASSQSEQVRAGQETQYF
- TRBV5-1 - CASSPGQSSYEQYF
TRBJ2-1 TRBV9 - CASSVSGLAGWSEQFF
TRBJ1-2 TRBV2 - CASSESDYGYTF
TRBJ2-1 TRBV7-2 once CASSLVGSYNEQFF
TRBJ2-1 TRBV19 - CASSIGGAFWNEQFF
TRBJ1-2 TRBV4-3 - CASSQTGALYGYTF
TRBJ1-2 TRBV30 - CAWSVPLPVYGYTF
TRBJ2-1 TRBV7-9 - CASSRAGYNEQFF
TRBJ2-7 TRBV5-1 - CASSWGLAGAGEQYF
TRBJ1-1 TRBV14 - CASAPKPLSRTGRNTEAFF
TRBJ2-5 TRBV5-4 - CASSLAAGGRETQYF